This T cell receptor (beta chain) was recovered during a study of CD8+ T cells in alopecia areata. With 4 bases removed from V and 8 bases from J, the gap between germline ends came to 20 bases. The CDR3 contains 14 residues. Germline loops: CDR1 SQVTM, CDR2 ANQGSEA. Following extraction, RNA underwent reverse transcription to cDNA, which served as the sequencing template. Sequencing used immunoSEQ multiplex PCR; TCRdb keeps in-frame clones, though not all of them. This sample carries around 100,000 clones, 44% of them seen once, and the ten largest clones take around 19%. Treatment specified: oral pan-JAK inhibitor, 5-10 mg twice daily.

The V call is TRBV29-1, the J call TRBJ1-2, with no clear D. This TCR was recovered from a human donor with alopecia areata. The starting material was CD8+ T cells sorted from blood, obtained at week 24, from a patient treated with tofacitinib. CDR3 amino acids: CSVVLRQAPDGYTF. CDR3 nucleotide sequence: TGCAGCGTTGTTCTCCGGCAGGCGCCTGACGGCTACACCTTC.